A selection of T cell receptor beta chains follows, all from one sample in a study of CD8 T cells in Susac syndrome. TCRdb used MiXCR to reprocess the immunoSEQ multiplex PCR reads, holding one entry per CDR3 protein. The table records approximately 110,000 distinct CDR3 sequences, about 93% of them present only once. Material: CD4+ T cells from PBMCs. These receptors were collected from a human donor in good health. CDR3s include the opening cysteine and the closing phenylalanine or tryptophan. Fields, in order: D gene, clone size, V gene, J gene, CDR3 protein, CDR3 DNA. The D gene is left open where the match is weak. Only some rows state a clone size, as once, few, many or a class for expanded clones.

D: -
size: -
V: TRBV5-1
J: TRBJ2-7
CDR3: CASSPGTNHYEQYF
DNA: TGCGCCAGCAGCCCGGGGACGAACCACTACGAGCAGTACTTC

D: TRBD2
size: -
V: TRBV7-6
J: TRBJ2-1
CDR3: CASSLEGVAGGSNEQFF
DNA: TGTGCCAGCAGCTTAGAAGGTGTGGCGGGAGGGAGCAATGAGCAGTTCTTC

D: -
size: -
V: TRBV20-1
J: TRBJ1-4
CDR3: CSASSGVPNEKLFF
DNA: TGCAGTGCTAGTTCAGGGGTTCCTAATGAAAAACTGTTTTTT

D: TRBD2
size: -
V: TRBV20-1
J: TRBJ2-1
CDR3: CSAREAGGGPYNEQFF
DNA: TGCAGTGCTAGAGAAGCGGGAGGGGGCCCCTACAATGAGCAGTTCTTC

D: -
size: once
V: TRBV6-6
J: TRBJ2-3
CDR3: CASSWGYTDTQYF
DNA: TGTGCCAGCAGTTGGGGGTACACAGATACGCAGTATTTT

D: -
size: -
V: TRBV20-1
J: TRBJ2-1
CDR3: CSATHLGGGREQFF
DNA: TGCAGTGCCACACACTTAGGCGGCGGGCGCGAGCAGTTCTTC

D: TRBD1
size: -
V: TRBV25-1
J: TRBJ2-6
CDR3: CATRALATGTGANVLTF
DNA: TGTGCCACCAGGGCGCTGGCGACAGGGACTGGGGCCAACGTCCTGACTTTC

D: -
size: -
V: TRBV6-2/TRBV6-3
J: TRBJ1-2
CDR3: CASSYLGTPTNYGYTF
DNA: TGTGCCAGCAGTTACCTAGGGACACCAACTAACTATGGCTACACCTTC

D: -
size: -
V: TRBV29-1
J: TRBJ2-2
CDR3: CSAVGSDLTGELFF
DNA: TGCAGCGCCGTCGGTAGCGATCTAACCGGGGAGCTGTTTTTT

D: -
size: -
V: TRBV4-1
J: TRBJ1-1
CDR3: CASSQDPGPGTEAFF
DNA: TGCGCCAGCAGCCAAGATCCGGGACCGGGAACTGAAGCTTTCTTT

D: -
size: -
V: TRBV11-2
J: TRBJ2-5
CDR3: CASSSGNTETQYF
DNA: TGTGCCAGCAGCTCCGGTAATACGGAGACCCAGTACTTC

D: -
size: -
V: TRBV3-1
J: TRBJ1-2
CDR3: CASSQEMGYTF
DNA: TGTGCCAGCAGCCAAGAGATGGGCTACACCTTC

D: TRBD1
size: -
V: TRBV29-1
J: TRBJ1-2
CDR3: CSVAVGQDYGYTF
DNA: TGCAGCGTTGCCGTCGGACAGGACTATGGCTACACCTTC

D: TRBD1
size: -
V: TRBV7-9
J: TRBJ2-5
CDR3: CASSLVHLPGTALGETQYF
DNA: TGTGCCAGCAGCTTAGTTCACCTCCCCGGGACAGCCCTGGGAGAGACCCAGTACTTC

D: -
size: -
V: TRBV29-1
J: TRBJ1-1
CDR3: CSVDSLRGTEAFF
DNA: TGCAGCGTTGATAGTCTTAGAGGGACTGAAGCTTTCTTT

D: -
size: -
V: TRBV29-1
J: TRBJ2-3
CDR3: CSVDSDPTDTQYF
DNA: TGCAGCGTTGACAGTGACCCCACAGATACGCAGTATTTT

D: TRBD2
size: -
V: TRBV30
J: TRBJ2-5
CDR3: CAWSGGGFYQETQYF
DNA: TGTGCCTGGAGTGGCGGGGGTTTTTACCAAGAGACCCAGTACTTC

D: -
size: -
V: TRBV7-2
J: TRBJ2-3
CDR3: CASIYLRAGTTDTQYF
DNA: TGTGCCAGCATCTACCTAAGGGCGGGGACCACAGATACGCAGTATTTT

D: -
size: -
V: TRBV30
J: TRBJ2-7
CDR3: CAWSFGGTEFYEQYF
DNA: TGTGCCTGGAGTTTCGGGGGGACAGAATTCTACGAGCAGTACTTC

D: -
size: -
V: TRBV12-5
J: TRBJ2-3
CDR3: CASSSLDTQYF
DNA: TGTGCTAGCTCTAGCCTAGATACGCAGTATTTT

D: -
size: once
V: TRBV2
J: TRBJ2-6
CDR3: CASRESAGANVLTF
DNA: TGTGCCAGCAGGGAGAGTGCTGGGGCCAACGTCCTGACTTTC

D: -
size: -
V: TRBV20-1
J: TRBJ2-5
CDR3: CSAPYPANRVETQYF
DNA: TGCAGTGCCCCCTACCCCGCAAACCGGGTAGAGACCCAGTACTTC

D: TRBD2
size: -
V: TRBV4-1
J: TRBJ2-7
CDR3: CASSQIAGGFDEQYF
DNA: TGCGCCAGCAGCCAAATAGCGGGAGGGTTCGACGAGCAGTACTTC

D: -
size: few
V: TRBV19
J: TRBJ1-1
CDR3: CASSQRANTEAFF
DNA: TGTGCCAGTAGTCAGCGTGCGAACACTGAAGCTTTCTTT

D: TRBD2
size: -
V: TRBV7-2
J: TRBJ2-5
CDR3: CASSPRTSGAETQYF
DNA: TGTGCCAGCAGCCCGCGGACTAGCGGGGCGGAGACCCAGTACTTC

D: -
size: -
V: TRBV7-9
J: TRBJ2-2
CDR3: CASSLGAGELFF
DNA: TGTGCCAGCAGCCTAGGGGCCGGGGAGCTGTTTTTT

D: TRBD1
size: -
V: TRBV20-1
J: TRBJ2-7
CDR3: CSSGDSSYEQYF
DNA: TGCAGTTCAGGGGACAGTTCCTACGAGCAGTACTTC

D: -
size: -
V: TRBV7-2
J: TRBJ2-3
CDR3: CASSPDSGAVTDTQYF
DNA: TGTGCCAGCAGCCCCGATAGCGGAGCCGTCACAGATACGCAGTATTTT

D: -
size: once
V: TRBV2
J: TRBJ1-1
CDR3: CASNPRGNTEAFF
DNA: TGTGCCAGTAACCCTAGGGGAAACACTGAAGCTTTCTTT

D: -
size: -
V: TRBV3-1
J: TRBJ2-3
CDR3: CASSRTSQGVSGDTQYF
DNA: TGTGCCAGCAGCCGGACGAGTCAAGGGGTGTCGGGAGATACGCAGTATTTT

D: TRBD2
size: -
V: TRBV20-1
J: TRBJ2-1
CDR3: CSAPRWSGSSYNEQFF
DNA: TGCAGTGCTCCCCGGTGGAGCGGGAGCTCCTACAATGAGCAGTTCTTC

D: -
size: -
V: TRBV30
J: TRBJ1-3
CDR3: CAWSGSGNTIYF
DNA: TGTGCCTGGAGTGGTTCTGGAAACACCATATATTTT

D: -
size: -
V: TRBV4-1
J: TRBJ1-1
CDR3: CASSQRGGEGTEAFF
DNA: TGCGCCAGCAGCCAACGCGGAGGGGAAGGGACTGAAGCTTTCTTT

D: -
size: -
V: TRBV6-6
J: TRBJ2-5
CDR3: CATNASPQETQYF
DNA: TGTGCCACAAACGCCAGCCCCCAGGAGACCCAGTACTTC

D: -
size: -
V: TRBV7-2
J: TRBJ1-1
CDR3: CASSRSRDTEAFF
DNA: TGTGCCAGCAGTCGCTCCAGGGACACTGAAGCTTTCTTT

D: TRBD1
size: -
V: TRBV4-2
J: TRBJ2-6
CDR3: CASSRDSLTSGANVLTF
DNA: TGTGCCAGCAGCCGGGACAGTTTGACCTCTGGGGCCAACGTCCTGACTTTC

D: -
size: -
V: TRBV20-1
J: TRBJ2-3
CDR3: CSAKKPSTDTQYF
DNA: TGCAGTGCTAAGAAACCTAGCACAGATACGCAGTATTTT

D: TRBD1
size: -
V: TRBV28
J: TRBJ1-1
CDR3: CASRNRGQGETEAFF
DNA: TGTGCCAGCAGAAACCGTGGACAGGGCGAGACTGAAGCTTTCTTT

D: -
size: -
V: TRBV10-3
J: TRBJ1-1
CDR3: CAISESLGNTEAFF
DNA: TGTGCCATCAGTGAGTCCTTAGGGAACACTGAAGCTTTCTTT